This T cell receptor (beta chain) was identified in a study of early T cells in non-severe SARS-CoV-2 infection. TCRdb called the 5' RACE reads again in MiXCR, with one record for every CDR3 protein. Altogether around 100,000 distinct CDR3 sequences are present, around 12% being singletons, with the ten largest covering 5.5% to 7%. This clonotype appeared many times. CDR1 and CDR2 from the germline V gene are SEHNR and FQNEAQ (reference sequence). With 3 bases removed from V and 5 bases from J, the gap between germline ends came to 7 bases. The CDR3 runs to 12 residues. The sequence was collected from an adult who was a healthcare worker with PCR-confirmed SARS-CoV-2 infection or an uninfected control (not recorded which). The chain links TRBV7-9 to TRBJ1-2, with D hard to call. The specimen was whole blood. The CDR3 DNA follows: TGTGCCAGCAGCTTGGGCCCTTATGGCTACACCTTC. Its protein product is CASSLGPYGYTF.